This paragraph covers one T cell receptor beta chain sequence. Its antigen is unknown. The data derive from a study of T cell responses to AZD1222 COVID-19 vaccine. Findings of the study overall: Donors skewed white British and female; clonal diversity was possibly underestimated.

Generated by immunoSEQ multiplex PCR, the TCRdb table keeps only in-frame clones and is missing some. The top ten hold roughly 3.5% of the sample, which has 130,000 to 150,000 clones, about 87% seen once. The CDR3 has 15 amino acids. V trimming: 5 bases; J trimming: 3 bases; junction bases outside the gene matches: 6. Germline CDR1 is KGHSH and CDR2 is LQKENI. The rearrangement links TRBV18 to TRBJ1-4, with 7 bases matching TRBD1. The sequencing here drew on peripheral blood, taken on day 0 of MenACWY control vaccination. The clonotype comes from an adult in good health. The CDR3 loop reads CASSFDRDANEKLFF. In DNA, the CDR3 is TGTGCCAGCTCATTCGACAGGGACGCTAATGAAAAACTGTTTTTT.